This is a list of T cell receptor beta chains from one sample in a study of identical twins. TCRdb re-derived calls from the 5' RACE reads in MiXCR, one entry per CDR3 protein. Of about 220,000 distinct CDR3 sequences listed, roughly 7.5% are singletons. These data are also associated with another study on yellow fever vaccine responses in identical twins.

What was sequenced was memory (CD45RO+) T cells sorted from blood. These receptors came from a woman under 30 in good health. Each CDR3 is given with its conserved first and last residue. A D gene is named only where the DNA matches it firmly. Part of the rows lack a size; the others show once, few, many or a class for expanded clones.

DNA: TGTGCCAGCAGCCAAGGTGGCCGGGAGCAGTACTTC
CDR3: CASSQGGREQYF
size: many
D: NA
J: TRBJ2-7
V: TRBV3-1

DNA: TGTGCCAGCAGCTTAGCCAACCAGGGACAGGGGGAACCCGAGCAGTACTTC
CDR3: CASSLANQGQGEPEQYF
size: many
D: TRBD1
J: TRBJ2-7
V: TRBV7-8

DNA: TGTGCCAGCAGCTCGTGGAGGGCCTACTACAATGAGCAGTTCTTC
CDR3: CASSSWRAYYNEQFF
size: many
D: NA
J: TRBJ2-1
V: TRBV7-2

DNA: TGCAGCGTTGAAGATAAAAGGGGGCGAGAGACCCAGTACTTC
CDR3: CSVEDKRGRETQYF
size: NA
D: TRBD1
J: TRBJ2-5
V: TRBV29-1

DNA: TGTGCCATCAGCCCTGGGGGGTTCAACACTGAAGCTTTCTTT
CDR3: CAISPGGFNTEAFF
size: NA
D: NA
J: TRBJ1-1
V: TRBV28

DNA: TGTGCCAGCAGCTTTTACGTGGCGGGAGCGATTAGAGATACGCAGTATTTT
CDR3: CASSFYVAGAIRDTQYF
size: many
D: TRBD2
J: TRBJ2-3
V: TRBV5-6

DNA: TGTGCCAGTAGTATGAAACTAGCGGGCATCTCTGGGGCCAACGTCCTGACTTTC
CDR3: CASSMKLAGISGANVLTF
size: NA
D: TRBD2
J: TRBJ2-6
V: TRBV19

DNA: TGCGCCAGCAGCTTGGAAGTGGGGTATCACGAGCAGTACTTC
CDR3: CASSLEVGYHEQYF
size: many
D: NA
J: TRBJ2-7
V: TRBV5-1

DNA: TGTGCCAGCACCGACCTTAACACAGATACGCAGTATTTT
CDR3: CASTDLNTDTQYF
size: few
D: NA
J: TRBJ2-3
V: TRBV5-6

DNA: TGTGCCAGCAGTTACGAGGGGGACTATGGCTACACCTTC
CDR3: CASSYEGDYGYTF
size: few
D: NA
J: TRBJ1-2
V: TRBV6-6

DNA: TGTGCCAGCAGCCACCGCGGGGCAGGTTCTTACGAGCAGTACTTC
CDR3: CASSHRGAGSYEQYF
size: many
D: NA
J: TRBJ2-7
V: TRBV14

DNA: TGTGCCAGCTCTTCAAGATCAACGAGCAGGGGCAATGAGCAGTTCTTC
CDR3: CASSSRSTSRGNEQFF
size: NA
D: NA
J: TRBJ2-1
V: TRBV18

DNA: TGCGCCAGCAGCCGCGACAGGAAGACTGAAGCTTTCTTT
CDR3: CASSRDRKTEAFF
size: few
D: NA
J: TRBJ1-1
V: TRBV10-2

DNA: TGTGCCAGCAGCTTGGGACACCCCGTTGATGAGCAGTTCTTC
CDR3: CASSLGHPVDEQFF
size: NA
D: NA
J: TRBJ2-1
V: TRBV7-9

DNA: TGCGCCAGCAGCCCGCAGGCTAGCGGGAGGTTCTACAATGAGCAGTTCTTC
CDR3: CASSPQASGRFYNEQFF
size: NA
D: TRBD2
J: TRBJ2-1
V: TRBV5-1

DNA: TGTGCCAGCAGTTACCCAGGAGGGGGTGGCTATGGCTACACCTTC
CDR3: CASSYPGGGGYGYTF
size: few
D: NA
J: TRBJ1-2
V: TRBV6-5

DNA: TGTGCCTGGAGTGTTTGGGTAGCGGGGGGTCTCGAGCAGTACTTC
CDR3: CAWSVWVAGGLEQYF
size: few
D: TRBD2
J: TRBJ2-7
V: TRBV30

DNA: TGTGCCAGCAGCCATTTAGGCGAGCAGGGGAGCTACGAGCAGTACTTC
CDR3: CASSHLGEQGSYEQYF
size: few
D: NA
J: TRBJ2-7
V: TRBV3-1

DNA: TGTGCCAGCAGTCTCCCCAGCCTCAATGAGCAGTTCTTC
CDR3: CASSLPSLNEQFF
size: few
D: NA
J: TRBJ2-1
V: TRBV28

DNA: TGTGCCAGCAGCCAAGAGGTCCAGGGCCCCTACGAGCAGTACTTC
CDR3: CASSQEVQGPYEQYF
size: few
D: NA
J: TRBJ2-7
V: TRBV3-1

DNA: TGTGCCAGCAGCCCTTATTCGGGGATTAATAATCAGCCCCAGCATTTT
CDR3: CASSPYSGINNQPQHF
size: few
D: NA
J: TRBJ1-5
V: TRBV3-1

DNA: TGTGCCAGCAGCTTTCGGACTAGCGGGGGGGAGACCCAGTACTTC
CDR3: CASSFRTSGGETQYF
size: many
D: TRBD2
J: TRBJ2-5
V: TRBV7-2

DNA: TGCAGTGCTAGTGACGAGGGGCGCCGGAGGGGGCAGTACTTC
CDR3: CSASDEGRRRGQYF
size: NA
D: NA
J: TRBJ2-7
V: TRBV20-1

DNA: TGTGCCACCAGTGATCGCGGGGGTAGCGGGAGGGCCGGGTCAGATACGCAGTATTTT
CDR3: CATSDRGGSGRAGSDTQYF
size: few
D: TRBD2
J: TRBJ2-3
V: TRBV24-1

DNA: TGTGCCAGCAGCGATACAGTAACTGGGGCCAACGTCCTGACTTTC
CDR3: CASSDTVTGANVLTF
size: NA
D: NA
J: TRBJ2-6
V: TRBV6-5

DNA: TGTGCCAGCAGCCCGCGGGTAGGACAGGGAGCTTTCTTT
CDR3: CASSPRVGQGAFF
size: NA
D: TRBD1
J: TRBJ1-1
V: TRBV9

DNA: TGCGCCAGCAGCCAAGAGGGTTTAGCGGGAGATGAGCAGTTCTTC
CDR3: CASSQEGLAGDEQFF
size: NA
D: TRBD2
J: TRBJ2-1
V: TRBV4-3

DNA: TGTGCCAGCAGCGGACAGGGCTCCTATAATTCACCCCTCCACTTT
CDR3: CASSGQGSYNSPLHF
size: NA
D: TRBD1
J: TRBJ1-6
V: TRBV2

DNA: TGTGCCAGCTTCTCCGGGACGGGCTTTTACAATGAGCAGTTCTTC
CDR3: CASFSGTGFYNEQFF
size: NA
D: NA
J: TRBJ2-1
V: TRBV6-1

DNA: TGTGCCATCAGATCGACAGGTTACAATGAGCAGTTCTTC
CDR3: CAIRSTGYNEQFF
size: NA
D: NA
J: TRBJ2-1
V: TRBV10-3

DNA: TGTGCCAGCAGGGGGATTGCGGGTAATGGCTACACCTTC
CDR3: CASRGIAGNGYTF
size: many
D: NA
J: TRBJ1-2
V: TRBV2

DNA: TGTGCCAGCAGCCCCTCGACGGCGGGTACGCAGTATTTT
CDR3: CASSPSTAGTQYF
size: many
D: NA
J: TRBJ2-3
V: TRBV11-2

DNA: TGCAGTGTTCCCAAGATGTATGAGCAGTTCTTC
CDR3: CSVPKMYEQFF
size: many
D: NA
J: TRBJ2-1
V: TRBV20-1

DNA: TGTGCCACCAGCGAAGAATCCACCTCCTACAATGAGCAGTTCTTC
CDR3: CATSEESTSYNEQFF
size: few
D: NA
J: TRBJ2-1
V: TRBV15

DNA: TGTGCCAGCAGCCAGGCAGGCAGTTTCTCCTACGAGCAGTACTTC
CDR3: CASSQAGSFSYEQYF
size: many
D: NA
J: TRBJ2-7
V: TRBV14

DNA: TGTGCCAGTAGCCGGGACACCTTCACCTACGAGCAGTACTTC
CDR3: CASSRDTFTYEQYF
size: NA
D: NA
J: TRBJ2-7
V: TRBV19

DNA: TGTGCCAGCAGCGTAGGGCTTCGGAGGAGTAATGAAAAACTGTTTTTT
CDR3: CASSVGLRRSNEKLFF
size: NA
D: NA
J: TRBJ1-4
V: TRBV9

DNA: TGTGCCATCAGGCCGGGGGGAGGGACAGATACGCAGTATTTT
CDR3: CAIRPGGGTDTQYF
size: NA
D: TRBD2
J: TRBJ2-3
V: TRBV10-3

DNA: TGTGCCAGCAGCCCGGGACAGGGGCCTTACAATGAGCAGTTCTTC
CDR3: CASSPGQGPYNEQFF
size: many
D: TRBD1
J: TRBJ2-1
V: TRBV7-6

DNA: TGTGCCACCAGCAGATCAGCTAGCGGTTACAATGAGCAGTTCTTC
CDR3: CATSRSASGYNEQFF
size: NA
D: TRBD2
J: TRBJ2-1
V: TRBV15

DNA: TGTGCCAGCTGGCTAGCGGGAAGGTACAATGAGCAGTTCTTC
CDR3: CASWLAGRYNEQFF
size: NA
D: TRBD2
J: TRBJ2-1
V: TRBV27

DNA: TGTGCCAGCAAGGACTTTAATGAGCAGTTCTTC
CDR3: CASKDFNEQFF
size: NA
D: NA
J: TRBJ2-1
V: TRBV18

DNA: TGTGCCAGCAGAGATAGGGGGGCGAACACTGAAGCTTTCTTT
CDR3: CASRDRGANTEAFF
size: NA
D: NA
J: TRBJ1-1
V: TRBV12-3/TRBV12-4

DNA: TGCAGTGCTAGAGATCACAGGGCGGCAGATACGCAGTATTTT
CDR3: CSARDHRAADTQYF
size: many
D: NA
J: TRBJ2-3
V: TRBV20-1

DNA: TGTGCCAGCAGCCAAGATATTTCGGGGACGGGTCAGCCCCAGCATTTT
CDR3: CASSQDISGTGQPQHF
size: NA
D: NA
J: TRBJ1-5
V: TRBV4-2

DNA: TGTGCCAGCAGCTTAACAGGCCGATACGACGAGCAGTACTTC
CDR3: CASSLTGRYDEQYF
size: few
D: NA
J: TRBJ2-7
V: TRBV7-2

DNA: TGTGCCAGCAGCTTCCGGGGTGGGACCCACACTGAAGCTTTCTTT
CDR3: CASSFRGGTHTEAFF
size: few
D: NA
J: TRBJ1-1
V: TRBV7-2

DNA: TGTGCCAGCTCACCAAGCGTAACAGGCACAGATACGCAGTATTTT
CDR3: CASSPSVTGTDTQYF
size: few
D: NA
J: TRBJ2-3
V: TRBV18

DNA: TGTGCCAGCAGCCCCCTAAGGACAGGGTACAATTCACCCCTCCACTTT
CDR3: CASSPLRTGYNSPLHF
size: many
D: TRBD1
J: TRBJ1-6
V: TRBV7-2

DNA: TGCAGTGCCAAATCGGGGGGCTGGGGATCACCCCTCCACTTT
CDR3: CSAKSGGWGSPLHF
size: NA
D: NA
J: TRBJ1-6
V: TRBV20-1

DNA: TGTGCCATCACCTCGACAGGGGCGGCCGAAGCTTTCTTT
CDR3: CAITSTGAAEAFF
size: NA
D: TRBD1
J: TRBJ1-1
V: TRBV10-3